This record looks at one T cell receptor beta chain sequence and its context. Its antigen is not yet known. No much larger clone exists at a distance of one base, and base qualities are not known. The data were obtained in a study of beta chain features in type 1 diabetes (dated 2018 in TCRdb). For the wider study: Mean age, gender distribution, total cell number and subset yield were not different between patients and healthy donors. In the study, recently diagnosed type 1 diabetes patients and matched healthy donors were compared on the TCRB repertoires of their sorted circulating CD4+ T cell subsets. Naive and central memory subsets were obtained from all 28 donors, but regulatory and stem cell-like memory subsets were isolated from only 8 patients and roughly eight healthy donors. A total of roughly 100 million sorted cells were examined across all samples, and a strong correlation was observed between cell number per subset and RNA yield. Overall study results and their limits: PCR might favor shorter templates, but patient and control samples were amplified and corrected together, so any skew would affect both groups equally. Type 1 diabetes patients showed a moderate but significant shortening of TCRB CDR3 length in all four CD4+ subsets. At VDJ recombination sites, patients with type 1 diabetes made fewer insertions and deleted more nucleotides, a pattern implying thymic rearrangement abnormalities. Because cDNA was sequenced instead of genomic DNA, activated cells with high expression could be over-represented, although the groups did not differ in activation or CD3 levels. Because the HLA sub-analyses included only small numbers of individuals, any influence of HLA type on TCRB rearrangement was left unresolved. The naive, central memory and regulatory TCRB repertoires appeared to resemble one another more closely among patients than among healthy donors.

A single peripheral blood draw of around 120 mL on average was collected from each donor into heparinised tubes. A BD FACSAria II was used to sort naive, central memory, regulatory and stem cell-like memory CD4+ T cells with a panel that included CD45RO, CCR7, CD25, CD127, CD95 and CD27. A purity above 98% was achieved for all sorted populations. Right away, PBMCs were isolated by Lymphoprep density gradient centrifugation and were stained directly, with no culture step. So that batch effects would be minimized, each experiment stained and sorted samples in pairs, pairing one healthy donor with one patient. All of the isolated RNA was reverse transcribed with the High Capacity cDNA Reverse Transcription Kit, so expressed TCRB transcripts were sequenced. Deep immunoSEQ sequencing was applied to naive, central memory and regulatory T cell samples, giving an average of approximately 4 million total reads per sample. After sorted cells were lysed in RLT buffer, RNA was extracted with DNase-treated RNeasy Micro or Mini kits, with the choice depending on cell number. Each cell subset was processed separately to prevent cross-contamination, with patient and healthy donor samples processed together. Using the immunoSEQ multiplex PCR, TCRB sequences were amplified from cDNA into 87-bp fragments spanning the CDR3 region. Sequencing of the amplicons was done on the Illumina HiSeq platform. As for the authors' bioinformatics: Synthetic template baselines were used to correct PCR bias computationally, reads within Hamming distance 2 were collapsed, and singletons that could not be merged were discarded. Reads were aligned against IMGT to assign V, D and J genes, CDR3 length and insertions or deletions at six rearrangement sites. Within each subset, clonotype counts were normalized to sorted cell number, after which true diversity and Gini coefficients were computed with the tcR R package. The overlap coefficient, calculated on TCRB nucleotide sequences, was used to quantify repertoire sharing. Out-of-frame TCRB sequences from naive cells were analyzed as a proxy for the pre-selection repertoire. This is the immuneACCESS table as TCRdb keeps it, with only in-frame sequences that have V and J called. A part of the clones is gone; compared with another copy, unresolved V genes explain less than half, and the rest is unexplained. The DNA was the basis for D and trimming; V, J and clone size are from that table. In this sample the table shows over 650,000 clones, roughly 13% of which occur a single time. Of the sample, approximately 0.039% is held by the ten largest clones.

CDR1 and CDR2 are drawn from the germline V gene: SGHRS, YFSETQ. Here V drops 4 bases and J drops 2 bases, and the junction holds 6 bases not matched to any gene. The CDR3 starts with the cysteine, ends with the phenylalanine, and has 14 residues. Only the CDR3 portion is preserved as DNA: 42 bases, with reading frame beginning at the first base. The V and J genes are TRBV5-1 and TRBJ2-7; 7 central bases correspond to TRBD1. This sequence was found in a man in his late teens or twenties with type 1 diabetes. The specimen sequenced was naive CD4+ T cells from blood. The cell subset or site label on this specimen signifies: true naive CD4+ T cells. CDR3 protein: CASSPQGDAYEQYF. The DNA reads TGCGCCAGCAGCCCTCAGGGGGATGCCTACGAGCAGTACTTC.